Each of the 27 T cell receptor beta chains below was sequenced from the same sample in a study of cytomegalovirus exposure and HLA in healthy donors. Both 60 Vbeta primers and 13 Jbeta primers went into the PCR. Method: immunoSEQ multiplex PCR; TCRdb's copy keeps in-frame clones and lacks some. Here the sample spans 150,000 to 200,000 clones, 75% being singletons. Sequenced: PBMCs. Every receptor here comes from a woman aged 40 to 49 in good health and CMV-seropositive.

This clone was detected only a few times. V and J are TRBV7-9 and TRBJ1-1; maybe TRBD1 (6 bases). This CDR3 has 15 residues. Germline V gene lookup returns CDR1 SEHNR and CDR2 FQNEAQ (reference sequence). Trimming stripped 1 base from V and 4 bases from J, with 13 bases between. The CDR3 sequence: CASSLVLGATTEAFF. DNA of the CDR3: TGTGCCAGCAGCTTAGTTCTGGGGGCCACCACTGAAGCTTTCTTT.

The chain carries TRBV4-1 and TRBJ2-7; 9 bases agree with TRBD2. This CDR3 comprises 15 residues. Germline CDR1 reads MGHRA; CDR2 reads YSYEKL. J was trimmed by 3 bases and V by 1 base; bases with no gene match: 4. This CDR3 reads CASSQGPSGVYEQYF. The CDR3 bases are TGCGCCAGCAGCCAAGGCCCTAGCGGGGTCTACGAGCAGTACTTC.

A remark on this clone: The sample holds other DNA sequences that translate to the same CDR3. The chain employs TRBV7-2 and TRBJ2-5; a possible D gene is TRBD2 (6 bases). Germline V gene lookup returns CDR1 SGHTA and CDR2 FQGNSA. V was clipped by 2 bases and J by 1 base, with 14 bases between them. The CDR3 is made up of 16 amino acids. CDR3 bases: TGTGCCAGCAGCTTAACCGGGGGAGTGGGCCAAGAGACCCAGTACTTC. It translates to CASSLTGGVGQETQYF.

V gene TRBV2 combines with J gene TRBJ2-3, with D maybe TRBD2 (6 bases). The germline V and J ends were trimmed by 5 bases and 1 base, with 13 bases remaining between them. This CDR3 region has 15 residues. Per germline, CDR1 SNHLY and CDR2 FYNNEI. The CDR3 DNA sequence: TGTGCCAGCAGTTACCCGGGACTCCGCACAGATACGCAGTATTTT. Translated, it gives CASSYPGLRTDTQYF.

The rearrangement links TRBV6-1 to TRBJ2-5; 7 positions agree with TRBD1. The V gene end was trimmed by 4 bases and the J gene end by 5 bases; junction bases not matched to a gene: 7. This CDR3 region has 14 residues. CDR1 is MNHNS, CDR2 SASEGT, per germline. CDR3 residues: CASSGSGGKETQYF. The CDR3 DNA sequence: TGTGCCAGCAGTGGATCAGGGGGAAAGGAGACCCAGTACTTC.

The chain recombines TRBV9 with TRBJ1-3; 12 bases agree with TRBD1. J lost 3 bases, V lost 3 bases, and 4 bases had no gene match. This CDR3 has 16 amino acids. Germline V gene sequence: CDR1 SGDLS, CDR2 YYNGEE. CDR3 region: CASSGDRGRGGNTIYF. Here the CDR3 DNA reads TGTGCCAGCAGCGGGGACAGGGGGCGCGGTGGAAACACCATATATTTT.

The J gene is TRBJ2-7, the V gene TRBV6-5, with 7 nucleotides matching TRBD1. The CDR3 consists of 15 residues. The junction had 12 bases not matched to a gene; V was cut back by 6 bases and J by 4 bases. Germline V gene data show CDR1 as MNHEY and CDR2 as SVGAGI. CDR3 nucleotides: TGTGCCAGCAGGACAACCACAGGGGCTACGTACGAGCAGTACTTC. Amino acid sequence: CASRTTTGATYEQYF.

To note about this clone: Other DNA sequences in this sample translate to the same CDR3. V gene TRBV29-1 combines with J gene TRBJ1-1; TRBD1 agrees at 7 bases. Germline V CDR1 and CDR2: SQVTM, ANQGSEA. The CDR3 has 11 residues. J was trimmed by 5 bases and V by 6 bases; bases with no gene match: 3. DNA for the CDR3: TGCAGCGTCCACAGGGGAACTGAAGCTTTCTTT. Protein product: CSVHRGTEAFF.

The chain uses TRBV27 and TRBJ2-7; 7 bases fit TRBD2. The CDR3 has 14 amino acids. V lost 0 bases and J lost 3; bases outside the gene matches: 2. The germline V gene has CDR1 MNHEY and CDR2 SMNVEV (reference sequence). CDR3 DNA sequence: TGTGCCAGCAGTTTATCGACTAGCTTCTACGAGCAGTACTTC. This encodes CASSLSTSFYEQYF.

This clone has just a few counts. CDR3 DNA: TGTGCCAGCAGCCTGGACTTCCTACCAGCGCAGTATTTT. Translation gives CASSLDFLPAQYF. The chain recombines TRBV7-9 with TRBJ2-3, with a possible D match to TRBD2 (5 bases). Trimming removed 5 bases from V and 10 bases from J, with 16 bases in between. Germline loops: CDR1 SEHNR, CDR2 FQNEAQ (reference sequence). The CDR3 covers 13 residues.

CDR3 sequence: CASSKTTGLAGENEQFF. The CDR3 bases are TGCGCCAGCAGTAAAACGACGGGACTAGCGGGAGAAAATGAGCAGTTCTTC. The rearrangement links TRBV10-2 to TRBJ2-1; 14 nucleotides agree with TRBD2. The ends lost 5 bases at V and 7 bases at J; junction bases unmatched: 10. The germline V gene encodes CDR1 WSHSY and CDR2 SAAADI. The CDR3 is 17 residues long.

This clone appeared once. This rearrangement joins TRBV5-1 to TRBJ2-3, with D tentatively TRBD1 (5 bases). V was clipped by 0 bases and J by 3 bases, with 8 bases between them. This CDR3 is built from 14 residues. CDR1 is SGHRS, CDR2 YFSETQ, per germline. CDR3: CASSLEQVTDTQYF. The CDR3, as DNA: TGCGCCAGCAGCTTGGAACAGGTGACAGATACGCAGTATTTT.

This clone was detected a few times. The rearrangement joins TRBV6-1 to TRBJ1-4; no reliable D call. The V gene's germline CDR1 is MNHNS and CDR2 SASEGT. CDR3 length: 12 residues. The germline V and J ends were trimmed by 7 bases and 6 bases, with 9 bases remaining between them. CDR3 DNA sequence: TGTGCCAGCACGAGAGCGGATGAAAAACTGTTTTTT. Translating it yields CASTRADEKLFF.

This CDR3 is CASSIDLRFRQGRANVLTF. CDR3 coding DNA: TGTGCCAGTAGTATAGATCTAAGGTTTAGACAGGGACGGGCCAACGTCCTGACTTTC. The chain is built from TRBV19 and TRBJ2-6; 7 bases are shared with TRBD1. Trimming cost V 0 bases and J 5 bases; bases outside gene matches: 13. Germline values: CDR1 LNHDA, CDR2 SQIVND (reference sequence). This CDR3 region has 19 residues.

V is TRBV6-1 and J is TRBJ2-5; tentative D call: TRBD2 (6 bases). This CDR3 is 11 amino acids long. Between the trimmed V and J ends, which lost 1 base and 11 bases, there was a span of 8 bases. CDR1 MNHNS and CDR2 SASEGT come from the germline V gene. CDR3 DNA sequence: TGTGCCAGCAGTGAAGGGGGGGAGCAGTACTTC. It translates to CASSEGGEQYF.

This clone was detected only a few times. The chain recombines TRBV7-9 with TRBJ2-1; perhaps TRBD2 as D (5 bases). V shed 1 base and J shed 10 bases, with 8 bases lying between them. CDR1 is SEHNR and CDR2 is FQNEAQ in the germline V gene (reference sequence). This CDR3 comprises 12 residues. DNA of the CDR3: TGTGCCAGCAGCTTAGAGACGGGAGAGCAGTTCTTC. Translated, it gives CASSLETGEQFF.

This clone was counted only a few times. The rearrangement joins TRBV27 to TRBJ2-7; 7 bases agree with TRBD1. The CDR3 has 15 amino acids. V shed 6 bases, J shed 0 bases, and the junction held 8 bases outside the gene matches. Germline CDR1 reads MNHEY; CDR2 reads SMNVEV (reference sequence). The CDR3 sequence: CASRPTGAISYEQYF. DNA of the CDR3: TGTGCCAGCAGACCTACAGGGGCCATCTCCTACGAGCAGTACTTC.

The chain recombines TRBV6-5 with TRBJ1-5, with 9 bases that match TRBD1. V shed 6 bases and J 5 bases; nucleotides not matched to a gene: 2. Germline V gene sequence: CDR1 MNHEY, CDR2 SVGAGI. This CDR3 region has 13 residues. The CDR3 loop is CASSRQGDQPQHF. CDR3 coding DNA: TGTGCCAGCAGCCGACAGGGGGATCAGCCCCAGCATTTT.

This clone was recorded a few times. V is TRBV6-4 and J is TRBJ1-2; 9 bases line up with TRBD1. The length of the CDR3 is 15 residues. Germline CDR1 and CDR2: MRHNA and SNTAGT. Trimming removed 6 bases from V and 8 bases from J; junction bases left unmatched: 13. Here the CDR3 DNA reads TGTGCCAGCAGCGAAGCCGGGACAGGGATTGGGGGCTACACCTTC. Protein: CASSEAGTGIGGYTF.

The J gene is TRBJ1-1, the V gene TRBV29-1; tentatively, D is TRBD1 (6 bases). V dropped 4 bases and J dropped 3 bases, with 18 bases sitting between them. Looked up from germline, CDR1 is SQVTM and CDR2 is ANQGSEA. The CDR3 spans 15 residues. CDR3 sequence (DNA): TGCAGCGTTGGTAGGGGGTTGCGTGTGGACACTGAAGCTTTCTTT. Its translation: CSVGRGLRVDTEAFF. Full variable domain (remainder filled in from reference TRBV29-1 and TRBJ1-1): SAVISQKPSRDICQRGTSLTIQCQVDSQVTMMFWYRQQPGQSLTLIATANQGSEATYESGFVIDKFPISRPNLTFSTLTVSNMSPEDSSIYLCSVGRGLRVDTEAFFGQGTRLTVV.

The chain employs TRBV7-8 and TRBJ2-2; the D gene is possibly TRBD1 (6 bases). The CDR3 totals 14 residues. The germline CDR1 and CDR2 sequences are SGHVS and FQNEAQ. The germline V and J ends were trimmed by 6 bases and 1 base, with 9 bases remaining between them. In DNA form, the CDR3 reads TGTGCCAGCAGGTTGGGACAGAACACCGGGGAGCTGTTTTTT. Translating it yields CASRLGQNTGELFF.

In this sample, this clone turned up once. The chain uses TRBV2 and TRBJ2-7; TRBD1 agrees at 10 bases. Germline V lookup: CDR1 SNHLY, CDR2 FYNNEI. The CDR3 runs to 15 residues. The ends lost 4 bases at V and 5 bases at J; junction bases unmatched: 8. In DNA, the CDR3 is TGTGCCAGCAGTGGCTCCGGGACAGGGGCAAACGAGCAGTACTTC. It encodes CASSGSGTGANEQYF.

V gene TRBV28 combines with J gene TRBJ2-5, with 7 bases that match TRBD2. J was trimmed by 3 bases and V by 5 bases; bases with no gene match: 12. The germline V gene encodes CDR1 MDHEN and CDR2 SYDVKM. The CDR3 consists of 16 residues. The CDR3 loop is CASSLGVGRGEETQYF. The DNA of the CDR3 is TGTGCCAGCAGTCTGGGGGTGGGACGGGGGGAAGAGACCCAGTACTTC.

This clone was recorded only once. The V gene is TRBV18, the J gene TRBJ2-1; tentative D call: TRBD1 (6 bases). Trimming took 8 bases from V and 2 from J, leaving 13 bases between them. Germline V lookup: CDR1 KGHSH, CDR2 LQKENI. The CDR3 spans 14 residues. Written as DNA, the CDR3 is TGTGCCAGCCGTACCGGGACAACCTACAATGAGCAGTTCTTC. The encoded protein is CASRTGTTYNEQFF.

This clone was detected only a few times. V gene TRBV28 combines with J gene TRBJ2-1; D might be TRBD1 (6 bases). Germline V gene sequence: CDR1 MDHEN, CDR2 SYDVKM. Trimming removed 5 bases from V and 7 bases from J, with 15 bases in between. The CDR3 loop spans 14 amino acids. The CDR3 DNA is TGTGCCAGCAGTCGTCTACAGGGTTTTAATGAGCAGTTCTTC. It yields the protein CASSRLQGFNEQFF.

The chain uses TRBV29-1 and TRBJ2-7; D is uncertain. CDR1 and CDR2 (germline): SQVTM, ANQGSEA. CDR3 length equals 11 residues. Trimming cost V 6 bases and J 3 bases, with 9 bases left between them. In DNA form, the CDR3 reads TGCAGCGTCATTGATAGCTACGAGCAGTACTTC. This encodes CSVIDSYEQYF.

Comments on this clone: Its ends do not fully match the called genes, so a read error is possible. This sequence joins TRBV5-8 and TRBJ1-1; 8 positions match TRBD1. The CDR3 is 13 residues long. Looked up from germline, CDR1 is SGHTS and CDR2 is YDEGEE. The CDR3 nucleotides read TGTGCCAGTAGATACAGGGGGAACACTGGAGCTTTCTTT. Its protein product is CASRYRGNTGAFF.